This record concerns one TCR beta chain sequence. V lost 4 bases and J lost 7, with 25 bases in between. CDR1 is SGHNT, CDR2 YENEEA, per germline. The CDR3 consists of 17 residues. The sample belongs to a study of blood T cell repertoires in COVID-19. Study as a whole: Some COVID-19 samples were acute and others convalescent; all came from the United States, Italy and Spain. PBMCs, B-cell-depleted T cells, or T cells provided the cDNA or gDNA that made up the material.

Original data processing: Reference gene primer amplification in the assay estimated nucleated cell counts. The assay was immunoSEQ multiplex PCR, and TCRdb's table has in-frame clones only and misses some. Clone size and the V and J calls come from that table; the DNA yielded D and trimming. The table lists more than 200,000 clones, 83% of them singletons. The sequence was collected from a woman between 40 and 55 years old with active or convalescent COVID-19. The sample consisted of peripheral blood. The genes are TRBV11-3 and TRBJ1-1; possible D gene TRBD1, 5 bases. The CDR3 reads CASSSPPDRSRDFEAFF. The CDR3 coding sequence is TGTGCCAGCAGCTCTCCCCCTGACAGAAGCCGAGACTTTGAAGCTTTCTTT.